This TCR beta chain emerged from a study of human T cells and chemical hapten exposure. TCRdb independently ran MiXCR on the RACE reads; one entry per CDR3 protein. This table holds some 38,000 distinct CDR3 sequences, more than 6% found once. The V segment lost 0 bases and the J segment 3 bases; nucleotides outside the gene matches: 3. Germline V gene data show CDR1 as SGHRS and CDR2 as YFSETQ. CDR3 size: 15 residues. This sample's time point: patch test 1, 2 weeks after DPC sensitization. As for treatment: therapeutic diphenylcyclopropenone sensitization with weekly scalp DPC. Total RNA was extracted from unfractionated whole blood.

This receptor was obtained from a woman younger than 45 with alopecia areata. Some clones in this sample may be carry-over from other donors' samples. Sequencing was performed on whole blood, taken in connection with sensitization to the hapten diphenylcyclopropenone (DPC). The V gene is TRBV5-1, the J gene TRBJ2-3; TRBD2 matches 8 bases. The CDR3 nucleotides are TGCGCCAGCAGCTTGGCGGGGGGGCCAACAGATACGCAGTATTTT. It is translated as CASSLAGGPTDTQYF.